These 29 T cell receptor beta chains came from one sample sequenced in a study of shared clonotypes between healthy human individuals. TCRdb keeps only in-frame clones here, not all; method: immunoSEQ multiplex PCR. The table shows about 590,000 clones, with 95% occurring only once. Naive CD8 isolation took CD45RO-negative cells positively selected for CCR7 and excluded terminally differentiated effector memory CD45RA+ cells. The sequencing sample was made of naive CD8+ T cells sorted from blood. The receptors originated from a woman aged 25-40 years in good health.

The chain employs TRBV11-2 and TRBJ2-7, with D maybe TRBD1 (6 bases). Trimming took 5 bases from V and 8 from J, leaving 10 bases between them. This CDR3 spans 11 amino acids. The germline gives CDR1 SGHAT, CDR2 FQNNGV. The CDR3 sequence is CASSPQGKQYF. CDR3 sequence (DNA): TGTGCCAGCAGCCCTCAGGGGAAGCAGTACTTC.

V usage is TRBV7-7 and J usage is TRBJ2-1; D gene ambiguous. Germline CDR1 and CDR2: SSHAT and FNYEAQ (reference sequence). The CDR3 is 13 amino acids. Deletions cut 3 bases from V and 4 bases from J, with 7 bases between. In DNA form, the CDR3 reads TGTGCCAGCAGCTTGTCCGCGTACAATGAGCAGTTCTTC. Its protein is CASSLSAYNEQFF.

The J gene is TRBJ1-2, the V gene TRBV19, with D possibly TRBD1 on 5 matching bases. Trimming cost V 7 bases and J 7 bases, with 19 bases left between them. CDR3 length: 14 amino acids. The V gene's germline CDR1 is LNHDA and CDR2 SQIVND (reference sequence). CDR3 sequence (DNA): TGTGCCAGTACGTCGACAACCGGGACTTCTGGCTACACCTTC. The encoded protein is CASTSTTGTSGYTF.

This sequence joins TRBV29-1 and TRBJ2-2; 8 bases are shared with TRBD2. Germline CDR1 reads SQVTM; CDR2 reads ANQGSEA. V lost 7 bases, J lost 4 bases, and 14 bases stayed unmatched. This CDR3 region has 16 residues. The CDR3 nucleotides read TGCAGCGCCCTCGGGACTAGTTGGGGATCCACCGGGGAGCTGTTTTTT. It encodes CSALGTSWGSTGELFF.

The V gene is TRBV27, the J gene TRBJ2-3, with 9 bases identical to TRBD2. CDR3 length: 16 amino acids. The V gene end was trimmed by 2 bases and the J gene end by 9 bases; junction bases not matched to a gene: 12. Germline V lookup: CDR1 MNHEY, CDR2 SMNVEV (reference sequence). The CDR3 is CASSLAPVSGRGTQYF. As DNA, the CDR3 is TGTGCCAGCAGTTTAGCCCCCGTTAGCGGGAGAGGGACGCAGTATTTT.

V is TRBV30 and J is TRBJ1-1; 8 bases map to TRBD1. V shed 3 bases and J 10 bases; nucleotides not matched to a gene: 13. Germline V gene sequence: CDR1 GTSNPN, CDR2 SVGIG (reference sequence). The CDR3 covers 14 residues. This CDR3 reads CAWSSGTGYWRAFF. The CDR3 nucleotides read TGTGCCTGGAGCTCGGGGACAGGCTATTGGAGAGCTTTCTTT.

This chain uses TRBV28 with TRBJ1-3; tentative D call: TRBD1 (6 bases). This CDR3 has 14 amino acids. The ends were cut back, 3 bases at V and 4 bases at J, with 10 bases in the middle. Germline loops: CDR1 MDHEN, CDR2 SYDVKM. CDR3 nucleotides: TGTGCCAGCAGTTTGGGGGGGCTGGGAAACACCATATATTTT. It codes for CASSLGGLGNTIYF.

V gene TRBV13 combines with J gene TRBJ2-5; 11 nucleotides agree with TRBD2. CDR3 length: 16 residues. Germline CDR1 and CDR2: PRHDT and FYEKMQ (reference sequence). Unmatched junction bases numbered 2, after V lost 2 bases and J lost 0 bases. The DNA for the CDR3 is TGTGCCAGCAGCTTACTAGCGGGAGGATACCAAGAGACCCAGTACTTC. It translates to CASSLLAGGYQETQYF.

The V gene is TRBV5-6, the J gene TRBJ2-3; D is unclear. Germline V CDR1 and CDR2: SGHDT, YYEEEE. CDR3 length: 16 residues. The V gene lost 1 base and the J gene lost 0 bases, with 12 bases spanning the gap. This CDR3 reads CASSLRVGESTDTQYF. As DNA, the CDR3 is TGTGCCAGCAGCTTGAGGGTAGGAGAAAGCACAGATACGCAGTATTTT.

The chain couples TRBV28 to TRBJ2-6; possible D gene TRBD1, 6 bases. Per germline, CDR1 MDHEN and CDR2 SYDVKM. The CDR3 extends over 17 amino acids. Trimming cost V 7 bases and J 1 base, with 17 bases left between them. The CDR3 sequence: CASTAGTPVSGANVLTF. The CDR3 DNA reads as TGTGCCAGCACCGCCGGGACACCCGTTTCTGGGGCCAACGTCCTGACTTTC.

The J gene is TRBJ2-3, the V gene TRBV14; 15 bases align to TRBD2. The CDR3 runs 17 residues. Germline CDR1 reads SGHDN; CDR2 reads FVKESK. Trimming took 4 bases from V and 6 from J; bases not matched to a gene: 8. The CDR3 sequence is CASSRPGLAGGDDTQYF. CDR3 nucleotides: TGTGCCAGCAGCCGTCCGGGACTAGCGGGAGGTGACGATACGCAGTATTTT.

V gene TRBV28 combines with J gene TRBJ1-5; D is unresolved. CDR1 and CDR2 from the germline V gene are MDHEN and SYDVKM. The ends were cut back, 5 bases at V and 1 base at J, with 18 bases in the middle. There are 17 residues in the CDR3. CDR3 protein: CASSPVYPDESNQPQHF. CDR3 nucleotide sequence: TGTGCCAGCAGTCCGGTTTATCCGGACGAAAGCAATCAGCCCCAGCATTTT.

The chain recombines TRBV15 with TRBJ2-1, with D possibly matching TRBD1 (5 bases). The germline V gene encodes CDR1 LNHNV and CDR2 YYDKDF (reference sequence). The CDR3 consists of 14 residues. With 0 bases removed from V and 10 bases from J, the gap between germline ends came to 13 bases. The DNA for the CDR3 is TGTGCCACCAGCAGAGAGGCAGGGTCGGTGGAGCAGTTCTTC. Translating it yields CATSREAGSVEQFF.

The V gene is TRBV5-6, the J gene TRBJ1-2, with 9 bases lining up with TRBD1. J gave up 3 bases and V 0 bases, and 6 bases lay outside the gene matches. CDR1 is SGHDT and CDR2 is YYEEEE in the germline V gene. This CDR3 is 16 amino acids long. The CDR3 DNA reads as TGTGCCAGCAGCTTGGTGGGGACAGGGTCTCACTATGGCTACACCTTC. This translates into CASSLVGTGSHYGYTF.

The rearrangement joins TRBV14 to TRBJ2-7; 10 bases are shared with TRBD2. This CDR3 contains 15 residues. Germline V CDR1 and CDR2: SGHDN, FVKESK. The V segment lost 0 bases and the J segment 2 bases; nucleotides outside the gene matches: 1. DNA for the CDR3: TGTGCCAGCAGCCAAGAACTAGCGGGACCCTACGAGCAGTACTTC. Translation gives CASSQELAGPYEQYF.

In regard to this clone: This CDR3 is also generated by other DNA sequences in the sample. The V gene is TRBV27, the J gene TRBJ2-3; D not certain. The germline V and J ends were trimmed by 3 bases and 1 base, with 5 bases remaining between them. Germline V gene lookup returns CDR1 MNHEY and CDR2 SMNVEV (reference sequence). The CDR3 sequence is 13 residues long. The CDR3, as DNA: TGTGCCAGCAGTTTCCGTGGCACAGATACGCAGTATTTT. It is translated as CASSFRGTDTQYF.

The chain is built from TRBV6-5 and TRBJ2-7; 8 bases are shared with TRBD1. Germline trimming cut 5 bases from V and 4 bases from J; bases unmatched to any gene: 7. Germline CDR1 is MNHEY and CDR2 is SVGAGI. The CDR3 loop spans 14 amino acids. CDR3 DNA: TGTGCCAGCAGTGGACAGGGAAAAAGTTACGAGCAGTACTTC. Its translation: CASSGQGKSYEQYF.

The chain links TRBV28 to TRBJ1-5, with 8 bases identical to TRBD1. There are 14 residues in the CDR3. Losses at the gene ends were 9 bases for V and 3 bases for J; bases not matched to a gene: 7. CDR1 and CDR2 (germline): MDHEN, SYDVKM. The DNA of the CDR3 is TGTGCCAGTGTCGACAGGGGCGCCAATCAGCCCCAGCATTTT. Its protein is CASVDRGANQPQHF. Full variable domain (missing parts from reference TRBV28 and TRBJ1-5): DVKVTQSSRYLVKRTGEKVFLECVQDMDHENMFWYRQDPGLGLRLIYFSYDVKMKEKGDIPEGYSVSREKKERFSLILESASTNQTSMYLCASVDRGANQPQHFGDGTRLSIL.

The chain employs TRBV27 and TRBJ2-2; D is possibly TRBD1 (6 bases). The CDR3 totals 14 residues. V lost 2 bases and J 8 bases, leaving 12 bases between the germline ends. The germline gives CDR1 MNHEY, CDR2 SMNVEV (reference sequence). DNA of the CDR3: TGTGCCAGCAGTTTAGGACAGTTAGGAGGGGAGCTGTTTTTT. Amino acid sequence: CASSLGQLGGELFF.

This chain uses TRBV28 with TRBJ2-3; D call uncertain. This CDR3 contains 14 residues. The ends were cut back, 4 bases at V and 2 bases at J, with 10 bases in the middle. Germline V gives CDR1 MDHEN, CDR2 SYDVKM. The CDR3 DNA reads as TGTGCCAGCAGTTCACCACAGCCCACAGATACGCAGTATTTT. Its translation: CASSSPQPTDTQYF.

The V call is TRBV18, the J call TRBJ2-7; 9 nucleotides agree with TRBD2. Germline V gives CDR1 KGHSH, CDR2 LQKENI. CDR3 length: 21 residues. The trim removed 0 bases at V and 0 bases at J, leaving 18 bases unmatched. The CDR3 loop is CASSPPKGVPSSGKLSYEQYF. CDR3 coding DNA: TGTGCCAGCTCACCACCAAAGGGGGTCCCTTCTAGCGGGAAACTCTCCTACGAGCAGTACTTC. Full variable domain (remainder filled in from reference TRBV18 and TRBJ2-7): NAGVMQNPRHLVRRRGQEARLRCSPMKGHSHVYWYRQLPEEGLKFMVYLQKENIIDESGMPKERFSAEFPKEGPSILRIQQVVRGDSAAYFCASSPPKGVPSSGKLSYEQYFGPGTRLTVT.

CDR3 in DNA: TGTGCCAGTACCCCCAGACAGGGCTCCACAGATACGCAGTATTTT. Protein: CASTPRQGSTDTQYF. This rearrangement joins TRBV19 to TRBJ2-3; 7 positions match TRBD1. Germline V CDR1 and CDR2: LNHDA, SQIVND (reference sequence). V was pared by 7 bases and J by 2 bases, with 9 bases of the junction left unmatched. The CDR3 consists of 15 residues.

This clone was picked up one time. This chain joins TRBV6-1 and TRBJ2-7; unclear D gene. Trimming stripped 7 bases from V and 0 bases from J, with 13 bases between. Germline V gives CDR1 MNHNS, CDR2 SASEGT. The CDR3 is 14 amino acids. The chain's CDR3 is CASKREVSSYEQYF. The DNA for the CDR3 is TGTGCCAGCAAACGAGAGGTGAGCTCCTACGAGCAGTACTTC.

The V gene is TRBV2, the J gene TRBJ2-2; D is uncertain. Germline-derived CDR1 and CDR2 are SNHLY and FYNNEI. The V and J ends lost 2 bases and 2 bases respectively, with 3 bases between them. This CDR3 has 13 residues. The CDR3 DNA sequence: TGTGCCAGCAGTGAAATAAACACCGGGGAGCTGTTTTTT. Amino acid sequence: CASSEINTGELFF.

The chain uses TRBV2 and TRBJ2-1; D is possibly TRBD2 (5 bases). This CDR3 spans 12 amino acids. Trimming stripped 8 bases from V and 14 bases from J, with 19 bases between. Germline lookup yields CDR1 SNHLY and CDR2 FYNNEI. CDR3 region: CASGQDFKEEFF. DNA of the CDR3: TGTGCCAGCGGGCAGGACTTTAAGGAGGAGTTCTTC.

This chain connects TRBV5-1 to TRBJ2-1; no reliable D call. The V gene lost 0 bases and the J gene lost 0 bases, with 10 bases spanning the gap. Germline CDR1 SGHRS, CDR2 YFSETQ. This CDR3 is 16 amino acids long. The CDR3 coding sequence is TGCGCCAGCAGCTTGGTCCCTTTGGGCTCCTACAATGAGCAGTTCTTC. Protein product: CASSLVPLGSYNEQFF. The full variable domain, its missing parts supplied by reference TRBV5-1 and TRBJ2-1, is KAGVTQTPRYLIKTRGQQVTLSCSPISGHRSVSWYQQTPGQGLQFLFEYFSETQRNKGNFPGRFSGRQFSNSRSEMNVSTLELGDSALYLCASSLVPLGSYNEQFFGPGTRLTVL.

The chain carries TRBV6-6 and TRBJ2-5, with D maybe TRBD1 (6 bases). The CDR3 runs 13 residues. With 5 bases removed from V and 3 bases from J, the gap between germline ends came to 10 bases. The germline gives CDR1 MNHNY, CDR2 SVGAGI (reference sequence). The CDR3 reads CASSKDSEETQYF. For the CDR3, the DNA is TGTGCCAGCAGTAAGGACAGCGAAGAGACCCAGTACTTC.

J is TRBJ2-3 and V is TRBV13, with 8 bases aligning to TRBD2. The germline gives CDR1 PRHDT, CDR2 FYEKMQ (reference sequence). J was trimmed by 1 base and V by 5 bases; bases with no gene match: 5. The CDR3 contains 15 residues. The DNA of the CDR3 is TGTGCCAGCAGCCTACTAGCGGTTGGCACAGATACGCAGTATTTT. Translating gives CASSLLAVGTDTQYF.

CDR3 sequence reads: CASRVSSYNEQFF. CDR3 coding DNA: TGTGCCAGCAGGGTCAGTTCCTACAATGAGCAGTTCTTC. The chain uses TRBV28 and TRBJ2-1, with D unresolved. The germline gives CDR1 MDHEN, CDR2 SYDVKM. V was cut by 6 bases and J by 1 base, with 7 bases left in between. The CDR3 sequence is 13 residues long.